The sequence of this T cell receptor beta chain was determined in a study of blood T cells in healthy people across ages. For the study at large: When template switching was applied, about one barcoded beta molecule was captured per two T cells.

On this clonotype itself: Its antigen is unknown.

The use of a sample-barcoded 5' primer and a J-beta primer mix characterized a second PCR of roughly 6 to 11 cycles. Each cDNA molecule was tagged by a template-switch adaptor that had 12 random nucleotides. Each CDR3 protein is one row after TCRdb ran MiXCR on the 5' RACE reads. The table shows under 2 million distinct CDR3 sequences, with approximately 32% occurring only once. Germline values: CDR1 MNHEY, CDR2 SVGAGI. The trim removed 0 bases at V and 9 bases at J, leaving 2 bases unmatched. This CDR3 is 15 amino acids long. Study findings and constraints: Diversity estimated from one million T cells was considered an underestimate. Per-million-T-cell TCR beta diversity fell roughly linearly with age.

The rearrangement links TRBV6-5 to TRBJ1-6; 10 nucleotides match TRBD1. This TCR came from a woman in her 30s in good health. Sequenced sample: blood. The CDR3 loop is CASSYSTGGGSPLHF. The CDR3 DNA reads TGTGCCAGCAGTTACTCGACAGGGGGCGGTTCACCCCTCCACTTT.